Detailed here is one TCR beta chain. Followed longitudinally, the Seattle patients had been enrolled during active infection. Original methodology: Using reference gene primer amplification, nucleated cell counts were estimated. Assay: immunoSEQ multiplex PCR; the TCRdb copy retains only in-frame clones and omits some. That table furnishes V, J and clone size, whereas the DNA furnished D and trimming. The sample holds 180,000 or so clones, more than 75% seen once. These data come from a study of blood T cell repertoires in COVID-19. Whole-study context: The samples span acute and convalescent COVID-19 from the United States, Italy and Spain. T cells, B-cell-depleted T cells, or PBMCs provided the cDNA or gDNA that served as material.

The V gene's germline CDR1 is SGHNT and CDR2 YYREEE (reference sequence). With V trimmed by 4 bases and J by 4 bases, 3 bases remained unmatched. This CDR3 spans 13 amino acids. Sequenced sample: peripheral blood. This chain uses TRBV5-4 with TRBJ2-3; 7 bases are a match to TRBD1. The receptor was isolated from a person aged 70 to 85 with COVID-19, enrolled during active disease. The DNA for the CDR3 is TGTGCCAGCAGCCTGCAGGGGGCAGATACGCAGTATTTT. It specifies CASSLQGADTQYF.